Following are 17 T cell receptor beta chains from one sample sequenced in a study of molecular identifiers for immune sequencing clone quantification. Each CDR3 protein gets one entry after TCRdb re-called the PCR reads with MiXCR. The sample holds 490,000 or so distinct CDR3 sequences; 20% to 25% are singletons and the top ten take around 0.84%. Specimen: naive CD8+ T cells from blood, with Jurkat cell RNA spiked in. Stated subset: FACS-sorted CD8+CD4-CCR7+CD45RA+ naive T cells. The receptors come from a human donor in good health. Some libraries in this study had Jurkat cell RNA spiked in.

Worth noting for this clonotype: A much larger clone lies one base from this, so it may be a read error. The chain links TRBV20-1 to TRBJ2-3, with D possibly being TRBD1 (6 bases). There are 16 residues in the CDR3. CDR1 is DFQATT and CDR2 is SNEGSKA in the germline V gene (reference sequence). Between the trimmed V and J ends, which lost 1 base and 4 bases, there was a span of 18 bases. CDR3 nucleotides: TGCAGTGCTAGAGCCAGGGGCAGGGGATTCTCAGATACGCAGTATTTT. Amino acids: CSARARGRGFSDTQYF.

The chain joins TRBV9 to TRBJ2-2; TRBD2 agrees at 11 bases. With 3 bases clipped from V and 7 bases from J, the junction kept 5 bases outside the gene matches. The germline CDR1 and CDR2 sequences are SGDLS and YYNGEE. CDR3 length: 15 amino acids. The CDR3 DNA sequence: TGTGCCAGCAGCGAGCCGGGACTAGCGGTCGGGGAGCTGTTTTTT. This codes for CASSEPGLAVGELFF.

In this sample, this clonotype turned up a few times. The gene calls are TRBV20-1 and TRBJ2-7, with 13 bases fitting TRBD2. Trimming at V came to 1 base and at J to 5 bases, leaving 5 bases not matched to a gene. The germline CDR1 and CDR2 sequences are DFQATT and SNEGSKA (reference sequence). This CDR3 contains 15 residues. The CDR3 sequence: CSARATSGRIHEQYF. CDR3 in DNA: TGCAGTGCTAGAGCGACTAGCGGGAGGATCCACGAGCAGTACTTC.

The chain recombines TRBV4-3 with TRBJ2-1; no reliable D call. V lost 4 bases, J lost 8 bases, and 9 bases lay in between. CDR1 is LGHNA and CDR2 is YSLEER in the germline V gene. The CDR3 covers 12 residues. The CDR3 loop reads CASSLRAHEQFF. CDR3 nucleotide sequence: TGCGCCAGCAGCCTACGGGCCCATGAGCAGTTCTTC.

Worth noting for this clonotype: This sequence may be a read error, since a much larger clone differs from it by one base. The V gene is TRBV27, the J gene TRBJ2-5; D could derive from TRBD1 or TRBD2 (5 bases each). CDR3 size: 17 residues. In germline, CDR1 is MNHEY, CDR2 SMNVEV (reference sequence). The CDR3 bases are TGTGCCTGCAGTTACTCTTTTGCTGGGGGAAACCAAGAGACCCAGTACTTC. Amino acid sequence: CACSYSFAGGNQETQYF.

This clonotype was picked up many times. The chain has TRBV6-6 and TRBJ2-3; no clear D. CDR3 length: 14 amino acids. Trimming stripped 0 bases from V and 4 bases from J, with 8 bases between. Germline lookup yields CDR1 MNHNY and CDR2 SVGAGI (reference sequence). CDR3 sequence (DNA): TGTGCCAGCAGTTACTCGATAGAATCAGATACGCAGTATTTT. Translation gives CASSYSIESDTQYF.

This chain links TRBV30 with TRBJ2-7, with 7 bases lining up with TRBD1. CDR3 length: 16 residues. Unmatched junction bases numbered 12, after V lost 2 bases and J lost 2 bases. Per germline, CDR1 GTSNPN and CDR2 SVGIG (reference sequence). The CDR3 region has the DNA TGTGCCTGGAGTCCAGAACGGACAGGCGGAGCCTACGAGCAGTACTTC. Amino acid sequence: CAWSPERTGGAYEQYF.

The chain is built from TRBV11-2 and TRBJ1-3; D may be TRBD1 (5 bases). Trimming took off 8 bases at V and 7 bases at J, with 21 bases between the two ends. The CDR3 contains 15 residues. Per the germline V gene, CDR1 is SGHAT and CDR2 is FQNNGV. The CDR3, as DNA: TGTGCCAGCGTGGGGGACTACGGGTACCGGAACACCATATATTTT. Its protein is CASVGDYGYRNTIYF.

For this clonotype: The conserved phenylalanine or tryptophan normally closing the CDR3 is absent here, so this likely arose from a read error. The V and J genes are TRBV20-1 and TRBJ2-7; 10 bases are a match to TRBD1. Unmatched junction bases numbered 7, after V lost 6 bases and J lost 5 bases. CDR1 is DFQATT, CDR2 SNEGSKA, per germline (reference sequence). The CDR3 is made up of 13 amino acids. The DNA of the CDR3 is TGCAGTGCAACGACAGGGGGCTTCCACGAGCAGTACTCC. Amino acids: CSATTGGFHEQYS.

The chain carries TRBV10-1 and TRBJ2-5, with a weak D call TRBD1 (6 bases). The CDR3 spans 13 residues. Germline CDR1 WNHNN, CDR2 SYGVQD (reference sequence). V shed 2 bases and J shed 2 bases, with 6 bases lying between them. This CDR3 reads CASSEDRQETQYF. In DNA form, the CDR3 reads TGCGCCAGCAGTGAGGACAGGCAAGAGACCCAGTACTTC.

This clonotype was found a few times. This chain joins TRBV27 and TRBJ1-5, with D unresolved. Trimming took 5 bases from V and 3 from J, leaving 14 bases between them. The germline CDR1 and CDR2 sequences are MNHEY and SMNVEV (reference sequence). The CDR3 sequence is 15 residues long. CDR3 protein: CASSPWTGTNQPQHF. The CDR3, as DNA: TGTGCCAGCAGTCCCTGGACGGGTACCAATCAGCCCCAGCATTTT.

V usage is TRBV4-3 and J usage is TRBJ2-7; 9 bases are shared with TRBD1. The germline V gene has CDR1 LGHNA and CDR2 YSLEER. V shed 2 bases, J shed 2 bases, and the junction held 4 bases outside the gene matches. This CDR3 is 15 amino acids long. The CDR3 spells CASSQSRTGAYEQYF. DNA for the CDR3: TGCGCCAGCAGCCAATCCCGGACAGGGGCCTACGAGCAGTACTTC.

This clonotype was counted between two and nine times. This chain connects TRBV4-3 to TRBJ2-1, with TRBD1 identical over 8 bases. Trimming at V came to 1 base and at J to 2 bases, leaving 1 base not matched to a gene. CDR3 size: 15 residues. Germline loops: CDR1 LGHNA, CDR2 YSLEER. CDR3 bases: TGCGCCAGCAGCCAAGGGACAGGGCCCTACAATGAGCAGTTCTTC. It encodes CASSQGTGPYNEQFF.

The sample holds many counts of this clonotype. The chain carries TRBV5-4 and TRBJ2-3; a weak D match, TRBD1 (5 bases). Germline CDR1 and CDR2: SGHNT and YYREEE (reference sequence). This CDR3 has 18 residues. Trimming removed 1 base at V and 4 bases at J, with 22 bases between. This chain's CDR3 is CASSLSDSVRAKADTQYF. CDR3 bases: TGTGCCAGCAGCTTGAGTGATTCAGTCAGGGCGAAGGCAGATACGCAGTATTTT.

At least ten counts were recorded for this clonotype. V is TRBV30 and J is TRBJ2-2; D possibly corresponds to TRBD2 (6 bases). Germline V CDR1 and CDR2: GTSNPN, SVGIG (reference sequence). The CDR3 extends over 10 amino acids. V shed 8 bases and J shed 5 bases, with 6 bases lying between them. CDR3: CAGGTGELFF. The CDR3 nucleotides read TGTGCCGGAGGGACCGGGGAGCTGTTTTTT.

This clonotype was counted a few times. V is TRBV24-1 and J is TRBJ2-5; D remains unclear. Germline CDR1 reads KGHDR; CDR2 reads SFDVKD. This CDR3 region has 13 residues. V was trimmed by 0 bases and J by 0 bases, leaving 1 base between them. CDR3 in amino acids: CATSDLYQETQYF. CDR3 in DNA: TGTGCCACCAGTGATTTGTACCAAGAGACCCAGTACTTC.

This clonotype has a count of ten or more. The rearrangement joins TRBV3-1 to TRBJ2-3; D is undetermined. The CDR3 loop spans 14 amino acids. The germline V and J ends were trimmed by 0 bases and 4 bases, with 8 bases remaining between them. The germline V gene encodes CDR1 LGHDT and CDR2 YNNKEL (reference sequence). The chain's CDR3 is CASSQDPVADTQYF. Written as DNA, the CDR3 is TGTGCCAGCAGCCAAGATCCGGTGGCAGATACGCAGTATTTT.